The rows below give T cell receptor beta chains drawn from one sample of a study of OX40 agonist ivuxolimab in advanced cancers. The assay was immunoSEQ multiplex PCR, and TCRdb's table has in-frame clones only and misses some. The table includes roughly 62,000 clones, 80% to 90% detected once. This sample comprised CD4+ or CD8+ T cells sorted from blood, obtained in a trial of the OX40 agonist ivuxolimab. Receptor source: an adult with an advanced solid tumor such as melanoma, head and neck, liver or kidney cancer. The CDR3 runs from the conserved cysteine through the conserved F or W. D genes are given only for firm matches. For some rows the clone size is stated as once, few or many, or as a class when expanded; others skip it.

clone_size j_call d_call v_call cdr3_aa cdr3_nt
few TRBJ2-3 . TRBV5-1 CASSQGTLFGDTQYF TGCGCCAGCTCCCAAGGGACACTCTTCGGAGATACGCAGTATTTT
few TRBJ2-3 TRBD2 TRBV19 CASSTSGNTDTQYF TGTGCCAGTAGCACTAGCGGAAACACAGATACGCAGTATTTT
. TRBJ2-1 TRBD1 TRBV9 CASSVEGDSYNEQFF TGTGCCAGCAGCGTAGAAGGGGACAGCTACAATGAGCAGTTCTTC
once TRBJ2-7 TRBD2 TRBV10-3 CAIRGTELAGAWEQYF TGTGCCATCAGAGGAACTGAACTAGCGGGAGCTTGGGAGCAGTACTTC
once TRBJ2-3 TRBD1 TRBV7-3 CASSWTGGDTQYF TGTGCCAGCAGCTGGACAGGGGGAGATACGCAGTATTTT
. TRBJ1-1 TRBD1 TRBV5-1 CASSLARASQGAIGRTEAFF TGCGCCAGCAGCTTGGCTAGGGCGTCACAGGGGGCGATCGGTCGGACTGAAGCTTTCTTT
once TRBJ2-3 . TRBV28 CASSFLATDTQYF TGTGCCAGCAGTTTCCTAGCCACAGATACGCAGTATTTT
. TRBJ2-5 . TRBV5-8 CASSLGLSEGTQYF TGTGCCAGCAGCTTGGGACTATCAGAGGGGACCCAGTACTTC
. TRBJ2-1 TRBD2 TRBV9 CASSVAGTSVLGEQFF TGTGCCAGCAGCGTGGCCGGGACTAGCGTTTTGGGTGAGCAGTTCTTC
. TRBJ1-5 . TRBV7-8 CASSLEGVSNQPQHF TGTGCCAGCAGCTTAGAGGGCGTTAGCAATCAGCCCCAGCATTTT
. TRBJ1-1 . TRBV7-3 CASSLRPGLTEAFF TGTGCCAGCAGCTTAAGACCCGGATTGACTGAAGCTTTCTTT
. TRBJ2-1 . TRBV12-5 CASGLANYNEQFF TGTGCTAGTGGTTTGGCAAACTACAATGAGCAGTTCTTC
. TRBJ2-5 TRBD2 TRBV27 CASSSGTTSQETQYF TGTGCCAGCAGTTCCGGGACTACCAGTCAAGAGACCCAGTACTTC
. TRBJ1-4 . TRBV5-6 CASSSSALGEKLFF TGTGCCAGCAGCTCATCAGCTTTGGGTGAAAAACTGTTTTTT
. TRBJ1-4 . TRBV5-6 CASSPWGTLNEKLFF TGTGCCAGCAGCCCCTGGGGGACTCTCAATGAAAAACTGTTTTTT
. TRBJ1-1 TRBD1 TRBV6-5 CASSWSGTGLRSEAFF TGTGCCAGCAGTTGGTCCGGGACAGGGCTCAGATCTGAAGCTTTCTTT
. TRBJ2-5 TRBD1 TRBV7-7 CASSQDREETQYF TGTGCTAGCAGCCAGGACAGGGAAGAGACCCAGTACTTC
. TRBJ2-1 . TRBV11-3 CASSSRRGAYNEQFF TGTGCCAGCAGCTCCCGGCGGGGAGCCTACAATGAGCAGTTCTTC
. TRBJ2-7 TRBD1 TRBV2 CASSGTGDSYEQYF TGTGCCAGCAGCGGGACAGGGGACTCCTACGAGCAGTACTTC
. TRBJ1-2 TRBD1 TRBV7-9 CASTASTGGYGYTF TGTGCCAGCACCGCATCCACAGGGGGCTATGGCTACACCTTC
. TRBJ2-7 TRBD2 TRBV30 CAWRSGAGVHEQYF TGTGCCTGGAGGAGTGGGGCGGGAGTCCACGAGCAGTACTTC
. TRBJ2-2 . TRBV28 CASYGSNTGELFF TGTGCCAGCTACGGATCGAACACCGGGGAGCTGTTTTTT
. TRBJ2-7 . TRBV27 CASRDQVQAYEQYF TGTGCCAGCAGGGACCAGGTTCAGGCCTACGAGCAGTACTTC
. TRBJ2-4 . TRBV21-1 CASSTLGESKNIQYF TGTGCCAGCAGCACGTTAGGGGAGTCCAAAAACATTCAGTACTTC
. TRBJ2-1 . TRBV7-9 CASSLEGDEQFF TGTGCCAGCAGCTTAGAAGGCGATGAGCAGTTCTTC
. TRBJ1-5 TRBD1 TRBV10-3 CATGSGTGGTQPQHF TGTGCCACCGGATCCGGGACAGGGGGGACTCAGCCCCAGCATTTT
. TRBJ2-5 . TRBV5-1 CASSLNHRETQYF TGCGCCAGCAGCTTGAATCATAGAGAGACCCAGTACTTC
. TRBJ2-1 TRBD2 TRBV7-3 CAPRLAAVPYNEQFF TGTGCCCCCCGACTAGCGGCCGTTCCCTACAATGAGCAGTTCTTC
. TRBJ2-7 TRBD2 TRBV4-2 CASSQEAGGLYEQYF TGTGCCAGCAGCCAAGAAGCGGGAGGTCTCTACGAGCAGTACTTC
. TRBJ2-1 . TRBV11-1 CASSPGDGRPSYNEQFF TGTGCCAGCAGCCCGGGCGACGGCCGCCCCTCCTACAATGAGCAGTTCTTC
. TRBJ1-4 . TRBV7-2 CASSLQLTNEKLFF TGTGCCAGCAGCTTACAGCTAACTAATGAAAAACTGTTTTTT
. TRBJ1-1 TRBD1 TRBV28 CASRRDRGTEAFF TGTGCCAGCAGACGCGACAGGGGCACTGAAGCTTTCTTT
. TRBJ1-4 . TRBV28 CASSFRGGNEKLFF TGTGCCAGCAGTTTTCGGGGGGGCAATGAAAAACTGTTTTTT
. TRBJ2-7 . TRBV7-9 CASSLVVGTSYEQYF TGTGCCAGCAGCTTAGTCGTTGGGACTTCCTACGAGCAGTACTTC
. TRBJ1-4 . TRBV21-1 CASRPLVATVHNEKLFF TGTGCCAGCAGACCATTGGTAGCTACGGTGCATAATGAAAAACTGTTTTTT
few TRBJ2-7 . TRBV6-6 CALGAPTLEKQYF TGTGCCCTAGGGGCACCCACTCTAGAAAAGCAGTACTTC
. TRBJ2-3 . TRBV19 CASRGPTQYF TGTGCCAGTAGAGGGCCGACGCAGTATTTT
. TRBJ2-2 . TRBV29-1 CSVLGPTGELFF TGCAGCGTTTTGGGACCCACCGGGGAGCTGTTTTTT
once TRBJ2-7 . TRBV7-2 CASSLGGSIYEQYF TGTGCCAGCAGCTTAGGCGGCTCGATCTACGAGCAGTACTTC
. TRBJ2-3 . TRBV6-5 CASSYIGSSTDTQYF TGTGCCAGCAGTTACATCGGCAGCAGCACAGATACGCAGTATTTT
. TRBJ2-2 . TRBV6-1 CASSESPIRELFF TGTGCCAGCAGTGAATCCCCAATCCGGGAGCTGTTTTTT
. TRBJ2-2 . TRBV10-1 CASSEGGGGAGELFF TGCGCCAGCAGTGAAGGCGGAGGGGGGGCCGGGGAGCTGTTTTTT
. TRBJ2-2 . TRBV2 CASYDTGELFF TGTGCCAGTTACGATACCGGGGAGCTGTTTTTT
few TRBJ1-5 . TRBV2 CASSEKGQPQHF TGTGCCAGCAGTGAAAAGGGTCAGCCCCAGCATTTT
. TRBJ2-7 TRBD2 TRBV9 CASSVDLAGDREQYF TGTGCCAGCAGCGTAGATCTAGCGGGAGACCGAGAGCAGTACTTC
. TRBJ2-7 TRBD1 TRBV10-3 CAISESKGQKGDEQYF TGTGCCATCAGTGAGTCAAAGGGACAGAAAGGAGACGAGCAGTACTTC
once TRBJ1-4 . TRBV18 CASSPLGGEKLFF TGTGCCAGCTCACCACTAGGCGGTGAAAAACTGTTTTTT
few TRBJ2-2 TRBD2 TRBV7-2 CASSRLARTGELFF TGTGCCAGCAGCCGACTAGCGAGAACCGGGGAGCTGTTTTTT
. TRBJ2-1 . TRBV5-6 CASSPRVQGNEQFF TGTGCCAGCAGCCCCCGGGTCCAGGGAAATGAGCAGTTCTTC
. TRBJ1-6 . TRBV4-3 CASSLTGTNSPLHF TGCGCCAGCAGTCTGACGGGGACCAATTCACCCCTCCACTTT
. TRBJ2-1 . TRBV6-6 CASSPSRNEQFF TGTGCCAGCAGTCCATCGCGCAATGAGCAGTTCTTC
. TRBJ2-1 . TRBV6-6 CASSRFNEQFF TGTGCCAGCAGTCGGTTTAATGAGCAGTTCTTC
. TRBJ2-3 . TRBV4-1 CASSQILAPLTDTQYF TGCGCCAGCAGCCAAATACTAGCTCCCCTCACAGATACGCAGTATTTT
. TRBJ2-7 . TRBV28 CASRGTYAYEQYF TGTGCCAGCAGGGGGACATACGCCTACGAGCAGTACTTC
. TRBJ2-1 TRBD1 TRBV5-6 CASSLTSPQTGIAYNEQFF TGTGCCAGCAGCTTGACTTCCCCACAGACAGGGATTGCCTACAATGAGCAGTTCTTC
. TRBJ2-5 . TRBV6-5 CASSYGQHLETQYF TGTGCCAGCAGTTACGGGCAGCACCTAGAGACCCAGTACTTC
. TRBJ2-7 . TRBV11-1 CASRGAEQYF TGTGCCAGCAGGGGTGCCGAGCAGTACTTC
. TRBJ2-3 TRBD2 TRBV30 CAWSALGLAGSTDTQYF TGTGCCTGGAGTGCCCTCGGGCTAGCGGGATCCACAGATACGCAGTATTTT
. TRBJ2-3 . TRBV5-1 CASSLGPPDTQYF TGCGCCAGCAGCTTGGGGCCACCGGATACGCAGTATTTT
. TRBJ2-7 . TRBV28 CASSPLSFRGTPYEQYF TGTGCCAGCAGCCCTCTCAGCTTTAGGGGGACCCCATACGAGCAGTACTTC